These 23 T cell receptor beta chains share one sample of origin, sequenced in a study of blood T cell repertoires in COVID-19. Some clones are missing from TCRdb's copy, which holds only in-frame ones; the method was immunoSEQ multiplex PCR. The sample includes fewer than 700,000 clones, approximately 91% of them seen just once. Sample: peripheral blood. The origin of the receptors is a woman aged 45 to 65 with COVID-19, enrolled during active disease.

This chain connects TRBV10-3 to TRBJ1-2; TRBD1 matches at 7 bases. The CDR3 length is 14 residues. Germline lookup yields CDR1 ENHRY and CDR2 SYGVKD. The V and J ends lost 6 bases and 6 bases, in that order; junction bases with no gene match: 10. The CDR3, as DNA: TGTGCCATCAGCACCGGGACAGCAAGACATGGCTACACCTTC. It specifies CAISTGTARHGYTF.

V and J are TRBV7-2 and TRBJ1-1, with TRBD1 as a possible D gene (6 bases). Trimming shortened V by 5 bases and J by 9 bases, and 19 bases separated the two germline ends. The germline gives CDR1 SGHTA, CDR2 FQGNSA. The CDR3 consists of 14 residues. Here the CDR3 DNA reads TGTGCCAGCAGCCCTCCCGGGGGGCAGGGACAAGCTTTCTTT. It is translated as CASSPPGGQGQAFF.

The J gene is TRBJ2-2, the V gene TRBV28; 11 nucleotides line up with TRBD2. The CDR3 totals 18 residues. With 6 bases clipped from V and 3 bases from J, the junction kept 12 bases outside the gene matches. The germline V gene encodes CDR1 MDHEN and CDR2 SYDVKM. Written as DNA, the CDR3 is TGTGCCAGCAGCCTTGGCCCCCTGACTAGCGGGGACACCGGGGAGCTGTTTTTT. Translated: CASSLGPLTSGDTGELFF.

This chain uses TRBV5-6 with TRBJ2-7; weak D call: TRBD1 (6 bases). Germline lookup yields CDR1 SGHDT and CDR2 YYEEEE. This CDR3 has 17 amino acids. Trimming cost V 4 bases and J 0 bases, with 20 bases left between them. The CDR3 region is CASSPWARTVGSYEQYF. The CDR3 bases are TGTGCCAGCAGCCCCTGGGCGAGGACAGTAGGCTCCTACGAGCAGTACTTC.

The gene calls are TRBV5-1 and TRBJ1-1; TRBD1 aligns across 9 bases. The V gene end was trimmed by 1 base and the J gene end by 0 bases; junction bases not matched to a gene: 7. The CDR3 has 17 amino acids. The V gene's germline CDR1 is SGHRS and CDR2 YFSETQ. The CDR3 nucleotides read TGCGCCAGCAGCTTGAGGCGACAGGGGGTAATGAACACTGAAGCTTTCTTT. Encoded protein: CASSLRRQGVMNTEAFF.

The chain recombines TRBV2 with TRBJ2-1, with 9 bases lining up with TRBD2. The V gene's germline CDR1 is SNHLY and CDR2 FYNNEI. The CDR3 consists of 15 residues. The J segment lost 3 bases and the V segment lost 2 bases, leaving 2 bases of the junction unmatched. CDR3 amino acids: CASSERAGGYNEQFF. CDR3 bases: TGTGCCAGCAGTGAAAGAGCGGGGGGCTACAATGAGCAGTTCTTC.

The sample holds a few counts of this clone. CDR3 sequence: CAWSTGGTGNTIYF. CDR3 nucleotides: TGTGCCTGGAGTACAGGGGGAACTGGAAACACCATATATTTT. The chain uses TRBV30 and TRBJ1-3; 8 bases line up with TRBD1. Germline CDR1 is GTSNPN and CDR2 is SVGIG (reference sequence). The CDR3 has 14 residues. The V and J ends lost 2 bases and 2 bases, in that order; junction bases with no gene match: 2.

The CDR3 region is CATSAYRGRNTGELFF. In nucleotides, the CDR3 is TGTGCCACCAGTGCTTACAGGGGGCGGAACACCGGGGAGCTGTTTTTT. The rearrangement joins TRBV24-1 to TRBJ2-2; 9 bases line up with TRBD1. CDR1 is KGHDR and CDR2 is SFDVKD in the germline V gene. With V trimmed by 5 bases and J by 1 base, 4 bases remained unmatched. The CDR3 spans 16 residues.

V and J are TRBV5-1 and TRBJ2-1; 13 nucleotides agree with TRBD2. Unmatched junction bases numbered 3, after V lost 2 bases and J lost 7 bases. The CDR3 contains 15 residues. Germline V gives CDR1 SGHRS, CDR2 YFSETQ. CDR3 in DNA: TGCGCCAGCAGCTTCGGACTAGCGGGGGCTAATGAGCAGTTCTTC. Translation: CASSFGLAGANEQFF.

The CDR3 loop reads CSVGAGGYGYTF. CDR3 nucleotide sequence: TGCAGCGTTGGGGCAGGGGGCTATGGCTACACCTTC. The chain recombines TRBV29-1 with TRBJ1-2, with 7 bases matching TRBD1. With V trimmed by 4 bases and J by 4 bases, 3 bases remained unmatched. The CDR3 loop spans 12 amino acids. Germline lookup yields CDR1 SQVTM and CDR2 ANQGSEA.

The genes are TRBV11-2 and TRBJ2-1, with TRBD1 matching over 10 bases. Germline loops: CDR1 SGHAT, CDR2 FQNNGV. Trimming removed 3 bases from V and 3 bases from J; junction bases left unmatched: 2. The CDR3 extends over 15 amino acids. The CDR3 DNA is TGTGCCAGCAGCTTTGGGACAGGGGACTACAATGAGCAGTTCTTC. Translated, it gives CASSFGTGDYNEQFF.

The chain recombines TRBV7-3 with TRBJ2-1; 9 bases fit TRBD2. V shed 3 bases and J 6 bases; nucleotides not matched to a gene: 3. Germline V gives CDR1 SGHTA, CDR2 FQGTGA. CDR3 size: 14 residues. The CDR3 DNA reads TGTGCCAGCAGCTTTGCTAGCGGGGCCAATGAGCAGTTCTTC. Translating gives CASSFASGANEQFF.

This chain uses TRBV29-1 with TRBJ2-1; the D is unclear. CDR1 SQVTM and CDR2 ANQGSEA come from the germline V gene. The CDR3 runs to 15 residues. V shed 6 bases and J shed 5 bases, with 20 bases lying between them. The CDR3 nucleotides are TGCAGCGTCCCTATTAGCCTCAACGTCCACAATGAGCAGTTCTTC. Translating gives CSVPISLNVHNEQFF.

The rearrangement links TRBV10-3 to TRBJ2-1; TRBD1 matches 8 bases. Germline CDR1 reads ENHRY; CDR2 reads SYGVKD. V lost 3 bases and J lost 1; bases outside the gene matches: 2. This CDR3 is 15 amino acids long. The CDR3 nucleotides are TGTGCCATCAGTGATCGGACAGGGTCCTACAATGAGCAGTTCTTC. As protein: CAISDRTGSYNEQFF.

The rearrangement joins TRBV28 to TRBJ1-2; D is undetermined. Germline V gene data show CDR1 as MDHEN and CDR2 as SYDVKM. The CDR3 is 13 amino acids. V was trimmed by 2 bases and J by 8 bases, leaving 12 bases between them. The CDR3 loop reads CASSLPGREGYTF. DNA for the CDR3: TGTGCCAGCAGTTTACCGGGCCGGGAGGGCTACACCTTC.

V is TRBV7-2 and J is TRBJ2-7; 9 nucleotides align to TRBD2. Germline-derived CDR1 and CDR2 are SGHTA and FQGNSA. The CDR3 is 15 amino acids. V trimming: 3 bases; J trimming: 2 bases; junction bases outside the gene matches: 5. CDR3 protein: CASSFKAGGPYEQYF. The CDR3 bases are TGTGCCAGCAGCTTTAAGGCGGGGGGGCCCTACGAGCAGTACTTC.

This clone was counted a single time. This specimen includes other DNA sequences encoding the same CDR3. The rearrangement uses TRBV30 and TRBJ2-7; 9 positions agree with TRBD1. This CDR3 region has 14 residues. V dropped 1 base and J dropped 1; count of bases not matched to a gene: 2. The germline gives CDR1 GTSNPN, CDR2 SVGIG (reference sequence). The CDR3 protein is CAWSADRGSYEQYF. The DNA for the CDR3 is TGTGCCTGGAGTGCGGACAGGGGTTCCTACGAGCAGTACTTC.

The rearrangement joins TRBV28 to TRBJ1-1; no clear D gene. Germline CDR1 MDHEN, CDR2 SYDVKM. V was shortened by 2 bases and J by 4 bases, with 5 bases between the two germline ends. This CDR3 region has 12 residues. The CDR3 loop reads CASSLPVTEAFF. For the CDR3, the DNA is TGTGCCAGCAGTTTACCTGTCACTGAAGCTTTCTTT.

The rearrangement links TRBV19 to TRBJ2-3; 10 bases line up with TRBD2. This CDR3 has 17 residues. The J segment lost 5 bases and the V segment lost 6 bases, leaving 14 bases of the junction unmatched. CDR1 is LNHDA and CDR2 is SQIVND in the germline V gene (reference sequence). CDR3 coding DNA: TGTGCCAGTAGCGATCGGGCTAGCGGGGGCAAAAGAGATACGCAGTATTTT. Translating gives CASSDRASGGKRDTQYF.

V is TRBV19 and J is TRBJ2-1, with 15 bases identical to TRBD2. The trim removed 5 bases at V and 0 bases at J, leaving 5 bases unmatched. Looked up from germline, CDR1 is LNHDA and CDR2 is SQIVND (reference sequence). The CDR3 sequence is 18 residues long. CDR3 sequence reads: CASSEGLAGGSSYNEQFF. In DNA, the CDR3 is TGTGCCAGTAGTGAAGGACTAGCGGGGGGGAGCTCCTACAATGAGCAGTTCTTC.

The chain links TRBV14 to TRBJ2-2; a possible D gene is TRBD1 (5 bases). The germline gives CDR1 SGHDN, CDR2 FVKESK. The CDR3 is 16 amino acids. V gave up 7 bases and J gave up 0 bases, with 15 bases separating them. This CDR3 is CASTQTVTPNTGELFF. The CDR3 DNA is TGTGCCAGCACCCAGACAGTTACCCCGAACACCGGGGAGCTGTTTTTT.

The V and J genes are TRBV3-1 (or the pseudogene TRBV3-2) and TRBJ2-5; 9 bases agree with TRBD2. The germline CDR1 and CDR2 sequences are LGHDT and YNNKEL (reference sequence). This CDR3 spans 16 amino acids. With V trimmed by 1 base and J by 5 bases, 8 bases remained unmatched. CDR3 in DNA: TGTGCCAGCAGCCAAGGGACAGCGGGGGGAGGGGAGACCCAGTACTTC. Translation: CASSQGTAGGGETQYF.

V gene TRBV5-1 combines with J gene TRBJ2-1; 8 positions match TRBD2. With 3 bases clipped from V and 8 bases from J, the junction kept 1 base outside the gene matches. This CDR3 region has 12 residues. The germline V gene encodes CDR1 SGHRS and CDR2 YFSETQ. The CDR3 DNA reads TGCGCCAGCAGCTCGACTAGCGATGAGCAGTTCTTC. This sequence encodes CASSSTSDEQFF.